This record covers a single T cell receptor beta chain. These data come from a study of blood T cell repertoires in COVID-19. Clones were read by immunoSEQ multiplex PCR, and TCRdb kept only the in-frame ones, dropping some. The data contain some 14,000 clones, more than 65% of them seen just once; the ten biggest clones take up roughly a tenth. CDR1 and CDR2 (germline): LGHDT, YNNKEL (reference sequence). This CDR3 region has 16 residues. Trimming removed 1 base at V and 4 bases at J, with 13 bases between. V is TRBV3-1 (or the pseudogene TRBV3-2) and J is TRBJ2-2; tentatively, D is TRBD1 (6 bases). This TCR came from a human donor in a cohort sampled during active COVID-19. Material for sequencing was peripheral blood. The CDR3 is CASSQASGAGTGELFF. CDR3 DNA sequence: TGTGCCAGCAGCCAAGCTTCAGGGGCGGGCACCGGGGAGCTGTTTTTT.